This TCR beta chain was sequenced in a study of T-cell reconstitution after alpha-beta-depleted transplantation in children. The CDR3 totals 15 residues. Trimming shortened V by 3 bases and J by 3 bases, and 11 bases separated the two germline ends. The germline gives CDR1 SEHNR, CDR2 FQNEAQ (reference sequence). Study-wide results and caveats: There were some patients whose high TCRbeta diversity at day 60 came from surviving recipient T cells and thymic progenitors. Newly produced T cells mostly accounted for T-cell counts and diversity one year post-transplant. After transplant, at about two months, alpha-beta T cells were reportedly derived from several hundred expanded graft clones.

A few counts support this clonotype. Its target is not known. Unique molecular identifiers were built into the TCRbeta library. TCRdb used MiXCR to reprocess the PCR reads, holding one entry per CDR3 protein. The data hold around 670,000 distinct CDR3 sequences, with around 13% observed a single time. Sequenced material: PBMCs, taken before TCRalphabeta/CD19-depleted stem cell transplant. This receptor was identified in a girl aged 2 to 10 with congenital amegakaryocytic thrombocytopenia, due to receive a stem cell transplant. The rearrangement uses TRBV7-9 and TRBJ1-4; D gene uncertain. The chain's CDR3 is CASSLGGSPNEKLFF. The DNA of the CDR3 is TGTGCCAGCAGCTTGGGCGGCAGCCCTAATGAAAAACTGTTTTTT. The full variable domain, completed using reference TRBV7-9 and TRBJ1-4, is DTGVSQNPRHKITKRGQNVTFRCDPISEHNRLYWYRQTLGQGPEFLTYFQNEAQLEKSRLLSDRFSAERPKGSFSTLEIQRTEQGDSAMYLCASSLGGSPNEKLFFGSGTQLSVL.